This T cell receptor (beta chain) was recorded in a study of shared T cell receptors in the human thymus. Germline V gene sequence: CDR1 SGHNT, CDR2 YENEEA. CDR3 size: 13 residues. Deletions cut 6 bases from V and 1 base from J, with 8 bases between. The assay was immunoSEQ multiplex PCR, and TCRdb's table has in-frame clones only and misses some. Of some 660,000 clones listed, more than 75% are singletons. These data were also reused for a study on human thymus T cells. That source notes: Infants, healthy and Finnish, who were having corrective surgery for congenital heart defects served as donors. Resections that were taken during corrective heart surgery supplied the thymus tissue. Thymic and blood repertoires seemed to show skewed V and J gene use. The related literature has documented a marked overlap of thymic repertoires among unrelated individuals.

V is TRBV11-3 and J is TRBJ2-3; the D is unclear. This sequence originates from a boy under two years old with a congenital heart defect. Source material: thymocytes. CDR3 amino acids: CASSSSGTDTQYF. The DNA of the CDR3 is TGTGCCAGCAGTTCCTCGGGCACAGATACGCAGTATTTT. Full variable domain (remainder filled in from reference TRBV11-3 and TRBJ2-3): EAGVVQSPRYKIIEKKQPVAFWCNPISGHNTLYWYLQNLGQGPELLIRYENEEAVDDSQLPKDRFSAERLKGVDSTLKIQPAELGDSAVYLCASSSSGTDTQYFGPGTRLTVL.